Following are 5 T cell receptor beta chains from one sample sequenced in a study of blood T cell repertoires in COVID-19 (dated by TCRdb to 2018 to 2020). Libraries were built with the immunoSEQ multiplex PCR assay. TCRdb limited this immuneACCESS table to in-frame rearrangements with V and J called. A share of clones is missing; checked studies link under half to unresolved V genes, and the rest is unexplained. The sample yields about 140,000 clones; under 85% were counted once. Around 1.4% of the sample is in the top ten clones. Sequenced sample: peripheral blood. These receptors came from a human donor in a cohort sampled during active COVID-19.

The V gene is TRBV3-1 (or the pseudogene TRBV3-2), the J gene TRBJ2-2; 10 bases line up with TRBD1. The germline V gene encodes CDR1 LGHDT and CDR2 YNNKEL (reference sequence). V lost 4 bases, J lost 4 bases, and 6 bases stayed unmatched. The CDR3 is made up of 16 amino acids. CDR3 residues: CASSRRQGAITGELFF. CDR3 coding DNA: TGTGCCAGCAGCCGTCGACAGGGGGCTATCACCGGGGAGCTGTTTTTT.

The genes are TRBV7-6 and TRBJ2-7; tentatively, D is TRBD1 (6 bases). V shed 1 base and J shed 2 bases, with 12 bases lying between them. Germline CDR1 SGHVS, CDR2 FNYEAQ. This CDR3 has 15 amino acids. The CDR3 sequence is CASSLEISGAYEQYF. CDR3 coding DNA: TGTGCCAGCAGCTTAGAGATATCAGGGGCCTACGAGCAGTACTTC.

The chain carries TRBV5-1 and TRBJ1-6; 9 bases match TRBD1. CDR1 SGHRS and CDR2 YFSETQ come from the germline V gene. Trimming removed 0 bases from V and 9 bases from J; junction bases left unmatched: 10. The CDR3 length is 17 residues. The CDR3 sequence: CASSLDRGPAIASPLHF. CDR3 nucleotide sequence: TGCGCCAGCAGCTTGGACAGGGGGCCGGCAATAGCTTCACCCCTCCACTTT.

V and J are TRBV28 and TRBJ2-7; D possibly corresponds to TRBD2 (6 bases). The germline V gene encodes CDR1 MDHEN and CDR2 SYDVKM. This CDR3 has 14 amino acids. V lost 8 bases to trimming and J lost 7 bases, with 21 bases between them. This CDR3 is CASGGGGPKSEQYF. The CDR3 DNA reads TGTGCCAGCGGCGGAGGAGGGCCCAAGAGTGAGCAGTACTTC.

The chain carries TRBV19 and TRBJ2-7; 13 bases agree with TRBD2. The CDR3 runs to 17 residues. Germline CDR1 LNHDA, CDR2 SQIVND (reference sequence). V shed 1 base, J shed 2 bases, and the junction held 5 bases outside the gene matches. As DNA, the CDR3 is TGTGCCAGTAGTATAGGACTAGCGGGAGGCCTTACCTACGAGCAGTACTTC. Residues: CASSIGLAGGLTYEQYF.